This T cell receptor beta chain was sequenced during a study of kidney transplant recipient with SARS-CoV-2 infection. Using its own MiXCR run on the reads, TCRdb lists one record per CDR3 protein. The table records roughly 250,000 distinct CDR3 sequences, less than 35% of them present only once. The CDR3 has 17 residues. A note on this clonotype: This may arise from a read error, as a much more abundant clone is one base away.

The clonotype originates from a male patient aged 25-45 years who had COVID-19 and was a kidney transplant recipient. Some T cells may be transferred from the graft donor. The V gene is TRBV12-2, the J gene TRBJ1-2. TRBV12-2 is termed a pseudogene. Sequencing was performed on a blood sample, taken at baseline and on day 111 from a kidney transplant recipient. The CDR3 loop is CESRKDGTPRKTYGYTF. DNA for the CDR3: TGTGAAAGTCGCAAGGATGGGACTCCACGAAAGACCTATGGCTACACCTTC.